This T cell receptor (beta chain) appears in the sequencing data of a study of cytomegalovirus exposure and HLA in healthy donors. Study-level background: A subsequent analysis reported that the 120 validation repertoires were produced on the same platform that had also been used for the 500 to 700 first-cohort repertoires. Findings of the study overall: Most sequenced TCRs were rare (though some public TCRs occurred in many donors). The study recorded 164 TCR beta chains that were cytomegalovirus-associated. As was reported, the classifier diagnosed cytomegalovirus status with high specificity and sensitivity.

Profiled with immunoSEQ multiplex PCR; TCRdb holds only in-frame clones, not every one. The sample yields 170,000 or so clones, around 81% seen once. As concerns this clone: The antigen remains unidentified.

The CDR3 has 16 amino acids. Germline V CDR1 and CDR2: SGHVS, FNYEAQ. After removal of 3 bases from V and 4 bases from J, the junction contained 7 bases not matched to a gene. This TCR was recovered from a woman younger than 35 in good health and CMV-seropositive. The rearrangement uses TRBV7-6 and TRBJ2-2, with TRBD2 identical over 8 bases. Source material: PBMCs. The CDR3 DNA reads TGTGCCAGCAGCTTGGTTAGCGGGGTATCCACCGGGGAGCTGTTTTTT. Protein: CASSLVSGVSTGELFF.